The clone carrying this TCR beta chain has just a few counts. Its antigen is as yet unknown. RNA transcripts provided the source from which TCR beta CDR3 regions were amplified. The HTBI set primed first-round TCR CDR3 RT-PCR. One entry per CDR3 protein results from TCRdb running MiXCR on the multiplex PCR reads. Counted here are fewer than 650,000 distinct CDR3 sequences, around 50% occurring once; the ten biggest clones make up 35% to 50%. This entry is derived from a study of T cells in Graves' hyperthyroidism and ophthalmopathy. Study outcomes and limitations: Using 13 V-J features, a model discriminated ophthalmopathy from stable hyperthyroidism. Most clonotypes expanded in thyroid above 0.001 were likewise present in blood. Ophthalmopathy, as predicted by the model, came a median 6.5 months after the prediction.

The sequenced material came from peripheral blood or thyroid tissue (not recorded which). This TCR came from an adult woman with Graves' disease, either hyperthyroidism or ophthalmopathy (not recorded which).

CDR3 amino acids: CASSREGLTYEQYF. CDR3 DNA sequence: TGTGCCAGCAGTCGCGAAGGACTAACCTACGAGCAGTACTTC. The chain uses TRBV4-2 and TRBJ2-7; TRBD2 might be the D (6 bases). V was shortened by 6 bases and J by 2 bases, with 14 bases between the two germline ends. This CDR3 is built from 14 residues. Germline V CDR1 and CDR2: LGHNA, YNFKEQ.